This entry lists 28 T cell receptor beta chains sequenced from one sample in a study of cytomegalovirus exposure and HLA in healthy donors. In the PCR, 60 Vbeta and 13 Jbeta primers were used. Data came from immunoSEQ multiplex PCR; TCRdb stores just in-frame clones and leaves some out. The table lists fewer than 110,000 clones, 60% to 75% of them singletons, with 1.5% to 2% in the top ten. Sequenced sample: PBMCs. The receptors stem from a woman between 40 and 50 years old in good health and CMV-seronegative.

The V call is TRBV7-8, the J call TRBJ2-3, with a possible D match to TRBD2 (5 bases). Germline-derived CDR1 and CDR2 are SGHVS and FQNEAQ. Trimming left V 0 bases short and J 1 base short, with 5 bases between. CDR3 length: 14 residues. The CDR3 region is CASSLARGTDTQYF. CDR3 DNA: TGTGCCAGCAGCTTAGCGCGGGGCACAGATACGCAGTATTTT.

The V and J genes are TRBV7-3 and TRBJ2-1; tentatively, D is TRBD2 (5 bases). The CDR3 totals 14 residues. V shed 1 base and J shed 8 bases, with 12 bases lying between them. Germline V gives CDR1 SGHTA, CDR2 FQGTGA. The chain's CDR3 is CASSLMGVTDEQFF. The CDR3 nucleotides are TGTGCCAGCAGCTTAATGGGAGTCACTGATGAGCAGTTCTTC.

The CDR3 sequence is CASSSTYPQPQHF. As DNA, the CDR3 is TGTGCCAGCAGCTCCACTTACCCCCAGCCCCAGCATTTT. The gene calls are TRBV7-2 and TRBJ1-5, with D unresolved. The CDR3 has 13 amino acids. The V and J ends lost 4 bases and 7 bases respectively, with 11 bases between them. In germline, CDR1 is SGHTA, CDR2 FQGNSA. The full variable domain, with the rest looked up from reference TRBV7-2 and TRBJ1-5, is GAGVSQSPSNKVTEKGKDVELRCDPISGHTALYWYRQSLGQGLEFLIYFQGNSAPDKSGLPSDRFSAERTGGSVSTLTIQRTQQEDSAVYLCASSSTYPQPQHFGDGTRLSIL.

J is TRBJ2-1 and V is TRBV6-1; a weak D match, TRBD1 (5 bases). This CDR3 region has 13 residues. V lost 5 bases and J lost 3, with 8 bases in between. The germline gives CDR1 MNHNS, CDR2 SASEGT. CDR3 in DNA: TGTGCCAGCAGTCACAGGTACTACAATGAGCAGTTCTTC. Residues: CASSHRYYNEQFF.

The chain recombines TRBV11-2 with TRBJ2-3, with D possibly TRBD2 on 6 matching bases. Deletions cut 0 bases from V and 1 base from J, with 8 bases between. The length of the CDR3 is 15 residues. Germline values: CDR1 SGHAT, CDR2 FQNNGV. CDR3 protein: CASSLDGGGTDTQYF. The CDR3 DNA reads as TGTGCCAGCAGCTTAGACGGCGGGGGCACAGATACGCAGTATTTT.

This clone was observed once. This chain joins TRBV6-5 and TRBJ2-3; no clear D gene. Trimming stripped 4 bases from V and 4 bases from J, with 12 bases between. The CDR3 is 14 amino acids. Germline-derived CDR1 and CDR2 are MNHEY and SVGAGI. CDR3 protein: CASSFVVGADTQYF. The CDR3 nucleotides are TGTGCCAGCAGTTTCGTTGTGGGCGCAGATACGCAGTATTTT.

The V and J genes are TRBV7-9 and TRBJ2-2; maybe TRBD2 (5 bases). CDR3 size: 15 residues. Germline V lookup: CDR1 SEHNR, CDR2 FQNEAQ (reference sequence). Trimming removed 3 bases from V and 7 bases from J, with 15 bases in between. CDR3 amino acids: CASSLVGVTGGELFF. In DNA form, the CDR3 reads TGTGCCAGCAGCTTGGTCGGGGTTACGGGCGGGGAGCTGTTTTTT.

This clone was found a few times. The genes are TRBV23-1 and TRBJ2-1; D may be TRBD1 (5 bases). TRBV23-1 is noted as an ORF with a role that remains uncertain. The ends were cut back, 3 bases at V and 13 bases at J, with 19 bases in the middle. This CDR3 has 14 residues. The CDR3 DNA follows: TGCGCCAGCAGTCATCTGACGACAGAAATGAGACAGTTCTTC. This translates into CASSHLTTEMRQFF.

V usage is TRBV18 and J usage is TRBJ2-6; no reliable D call. This CDR3 is 15 amino acids long. Per the germline V gene, CDR1 is KGHSH and CDR2 is LQKENI. V was cut by 1 base and J by 3 bases, with 7 bases left in between. For the CDR3, the DNA is TGTGCCAGCTCACCACGTATAGATGGGGCCAACGTCCTGACTTTC. Its translation: CASSPRIDGANVLTF.

The rearrangement links TRBV7-6 to TRBJ2-1, with TRBD2 as a possible D gene (5 bases). Germline lookup yields CDR1 SGHVS and CDR2 FNYEAQ. V lost 5 bases and J 0 bases, leaving 20 bases between the germline ends. CDR3 length: 18 amino acids. In DNA form, the CDR3 reads TGTGCCAGCAGCCCACCCCTAGGTTCGCGGGTCTCCTACAATGAGCAGTTCTTC. Residues: CASSPPLGSRVSYNEQFF. The variable domain in full, with the rest retrieved from reference TRBV7-6 and TRBJ2-1, is GAGVSQSPRYKVTKRGQDVALRCDPISGHVSLYWYRQALGQGPEFLTYFNYEAQQDKSGLPNDRFSAERPEGSISTLTIQRTEQRDSAMYRCASSPPLGSRVSYNEQFFGPGTRLTVL.

This rearrangement joins TRBV30 to TRBJ2-7; maybe TRBD2 (5 bases). The germline CDR1 and CDR2 sequences are GTSNPN and SVGIG (reference sequence). V lost 2 bases to trimming and J lost 3 bases, with 14 bases between them. The CDR3 has 14 residues. CDR3 sequence: CAWSPGRGVYEQYF. In DNA form, the CDR3 reads TGTGCCTGGAGTCCGGGCCGGGGAGTCTACGAGCAGTACTTC.

The J gene is TRBJ2-5, the V gene TRBV19; 8 bases fit TRBD1. The tail of the sequence fits TRBJ2-7 better, so the J call may be wrong. The CDR3 has 14 amino acids. Germline CDR1 reads LNHDA; CDR2 reads SQIVND (reference sequence). CDR3 nucleotide sequence: TGTGCCAGTAGTAGCCAGGGGGCTTACCACGAGCAGTACTTC. Amino acid sequence: CASSSQGAYHEQYF.

This clone was seen more than once but under ten times. The J gene is TRBJ1-5, the V gene TRBV10-3, with D possibly matching TRBD1 (6 bases). Germline CDR1 and CDR2: ENHRY and SYGVKD. This CDR3 has 15 amino acids. Trimming took 8 bases from V and 3 from J, leaving 17 bases between them. This CDR3 reads CAIGPGGQLNQPQHF. The CDR3 DNA reads TGTGCCATCGGGCCGGGGGGCCAACTCAATCAGCCCCAGCATTTT.

The chain employs TRBV30 and TRBJ2-1; possible D gene TRBD2, 5 bases. The germline V gene has CDR1 GTSNPN and CDR2 SVGIG (reference sequence). V shed 5 bases and J shed 7 bases, with 18 bases lying between them. This CDR3 has 14 residues. The CDR3: CAWGSGMIGNEQFF. As DNA, the CDR3 is TGTGCCTGGGGGTCGGGGATGATCGGGAATGAGCAGTTCTTC.

This clone was recorded once. The rearrangement uses TRBV5-4 and TRBJ2-3; 7 positions match TRBD1. Trimming took 1 base from V and 3 from J; bases not matched to a gene: 2. CDR3 length equals 14 residues. CDR1 is SGHNT, CDR2 YYREEE, per germline (reference sequence). CDR3 sequence: CASSLHRGTDTQYF. The CDR3 bases are TGTGCCAGCAGCTTGCACAGGGGAACAGATACGCAGTATTTT.

This clone was counted once. V and J are TRBV6-5 and TRBJ1-2; tentatively, D is TRBD1 (5 bases). V shed 7 bases and J shed 3 bases, with 18 bases lying between them. Germline V gene sequence: CDR1 MNHEY, CDR2 SVGAGI. This CDR3 comprises 15 residues. The CDR3 protein is CASNSFGGGDYGYTF. The DNA of the CDR3 is TGTGCCAGCAACTCATTCGGGGGGGGAGACTATGGCTACACCTTC.

Details on this clone: Other DNA sequences in the same sample also yield this CDR3. This chain connects TRBV18 to TRBJ2-5; 9 nucleotides agree with TRBD1. Germline V CDR1 and CDR2: KGHSH, LQKENI. The CDR3 has 15 amino acids. The junction had 9 bases not matched to a gene; V was cut back by 6 bases and J by 4 bases. CDR3 in amino acids: CASSPGQGSRETQYF. DNA for the CDR3: TGTGCCAGCTCGCCGGGACAGGGTAGTCGAGAGACCCAGTACTTC.

The chain is built from TRBV4-1 and TRBJ1-1, with 10 bases that match TRBD1. V shed 1 base and J 0 bases; nucleotides not matched to a gene: 8. The germline CDR1 and CDR2 sequences are MGHRA and YSYEKL. This CDR3 region has 18 residues. The CDR3 is CASSQGQGAINLNTEAFF. CDR3 coding DNA: TGCGCCAGCAGCCAAGGACAGGGGGCTATAAACCTGAACACTGAAGCTTTCTTT.

Only one count was recorded for this clone. J is TRBJ2-3 and V is TRBV11-2, with D possibly TRBD1 on 6 matching bases. Germline-derived CDR1 and CDR2 are SGHAT and FQNNGV. The CDR3 sequence is 15 residues long. The V end lost 1 base, the J end lost 1 base, and 9 bases lay between the germline ends. The CDR3 DNA reads as TGTGCCAGCAGCTTAGTCAGGGGCCGCACAGATACGCAGTATTTT. Amino acids: CASSLVRGRTDTQYF.

V gene TRBV11-2 combines with J gene TRBJ1-3, with a weak D call TRBD1 (6 bases). The ends were cut back, 3 bases at V and 3 bases at J, with 15 bases in the middle. Germline loops: CDR1 SGHAT, CDR2 FQNNGV. The CDR3 has 16 residues. The CDR3 DNA follows: TGTGCCAGCAGCTTCAGCCGGGGGGCTAATGGAAACACCATATATTTT. Amino acids: CASSFSRGANGNTIYF.

This chain joins TRBV4-1 and TRBJ2-5; a weak D match, TRBD1 (6 bases). The CDR3 length is 16 residues. Germline V gene lookup returns CDR1 MGHRA and CDR2 YSYEKL. Deletions cut 0 bases from V and 5 bases from J, with 16 bases between. CDR3: CASSQESGAYTETQYF. The CDR3 nucleotides read TGCGCCAGCAGCCAAGAGTCAGGGGCTTATACGGAGACCCAGTACTTC.

The chain carries TRBV2 and TRBJ1-3, with unresolved D. V lost 6 bases, J lost 4 bases, and 10 bases lay in between. The V gene's germline CDR1 is SNHLY and CDR2 FYNNEI. The CDR3 extends over 13 amino acids. Here the CDR3 reads CASRTTRGNTIYF. CDR3 sequence (DNA): TGTGCCAGCAGAACCACTCGGGGAAACACCATATATTTT. Supplemented by reference TRBV2 and TRBJ1-3, the full variable domain reads EPEVTQTPSHQVTQMGQEVILRCVPISNHLYFYWYRQILGQKVEFLVSFYNNEISEKSEIFDDQFSVERPDGSNFTLKIRSTKLEDSAMYFCASRTTRGNTIYFGEGSWLTVV.

Worth noting for this clone: Other DNA sequences from this sample encode an identical CDR3 as well. The chain carries TRBV4-1 and TRBJ2-5; D is perhaps TRBD2 (6 bases). The V gene lost 0 bases and the J gene lost 0 bases, with 8 bases spanning the gap. The CDR3 has 15 amino acids. Germline V gene sequence: CDR1 MGHRA, CDR2 YSYEKL. CDR3 nucleotide sequence: TGCGCCAGCAGCCAAGATGGGAGGTACCAAGAGACCCAGTACTTC. Its protein product is CASSQDGRYQETQYF.

The chain joins TRBV7-3 to TRBJ2-2; possibly TRBD2 for D (5 bases). This CDR3 is built from 15 residues. V shed 5 bases and J shed 1 base, with 11 bases lying between them. Germline lookup yields CDR1 SGHTA and CDR2 FQGTGA. The CDR3 bases are TGTGCCAGCAGCCTTGGACTGGGGAACACCGGGGAGCTGTTTTTT. Translating gives CASSLGLGNTGELFF.

This chain's CDR3 is CASSLVGGNTDTQYF. DNA for the CDR3: TGTGCCAGCAGCTTGGTGGGGGGAAACACAGATACGCAGTATTTT. The chain links TRBV5-5 to TRBJ2-3, with D maybe TRBD2 (6 bases). Germline-derived CDR1 and CDR2 are SGHKS and YYEKEE (reference sequence). The CDR3 spans 15 residues. The V gene lost 0 bases and the J gene lost 2 bases, with 10 bases spanning the gap.

The rearrangement uses TRBV5-1 and TRBJ2-3; D is possibly TRBD1 (5 bases). In germline, CDR1 is SGHRS, CDR2 YFSETQ. Trimming pared 0 bases from V and 0 bases from J, leaving 14 bases between. The CDR3 covers 17 residues. The CDR3 is CASSLETVYTSTDTQYF. DNA for the CDR3: TGCGCCAGCAGCTTGGAGACAGTCTATACTAGCACAGATACGCAGTATTTT.

The V call is TRBV15, the J call TRBJ2-3; TRBD2 aligns across 11 bases. The CDR3 is 18 residues long. The trim removed 0 bases at V and 0 bases at J, leaving 5 bases unmatched. In germline, CDR1 is LNHNV, CDR2 YYDKDF (reference sequence). CDR3 sequence: CATSRDFRTSGSTDTQYF. CDR3 coding DNA: TGTGCCACCAGCAGAGATTTTCGGACTAGCGGGAGCACAGATACGCAGTATTTT.

In this sample, this clone turned up a few times. V is TRBV5-1 and J is TRBJ2-2, with 11 nucleotides matching TRBD2. V shed 4 bases and J 4 bases; nucleotides not matched to a gene: 3. CDR3 length: 15 residues. Germline V gene lookup returns CDR1 SGHRS and CDR2 YFSETQ. The CDR3 loop is CASSPGTSGTGELFF. CDR3 bases: TGCGCCAGCAGCCCGGGGACTAGCGGCACCGGGGAGCTGTTTTTT.